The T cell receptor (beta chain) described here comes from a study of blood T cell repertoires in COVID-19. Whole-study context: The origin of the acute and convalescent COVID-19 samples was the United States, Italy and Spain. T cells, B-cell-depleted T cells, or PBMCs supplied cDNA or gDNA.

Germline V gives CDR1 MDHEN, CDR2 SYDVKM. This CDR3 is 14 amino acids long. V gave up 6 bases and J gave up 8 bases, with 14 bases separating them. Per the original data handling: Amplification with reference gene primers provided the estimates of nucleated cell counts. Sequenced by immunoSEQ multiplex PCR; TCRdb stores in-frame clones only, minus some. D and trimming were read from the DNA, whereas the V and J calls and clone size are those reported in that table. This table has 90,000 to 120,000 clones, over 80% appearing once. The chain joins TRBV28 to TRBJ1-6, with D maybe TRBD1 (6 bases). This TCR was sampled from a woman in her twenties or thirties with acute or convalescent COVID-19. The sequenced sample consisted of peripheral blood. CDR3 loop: CASRPPGDDSPLHF. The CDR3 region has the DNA TGTGCCAGCAGGCCCCCAGGGGATGATTCACCCCTCCACTTT.